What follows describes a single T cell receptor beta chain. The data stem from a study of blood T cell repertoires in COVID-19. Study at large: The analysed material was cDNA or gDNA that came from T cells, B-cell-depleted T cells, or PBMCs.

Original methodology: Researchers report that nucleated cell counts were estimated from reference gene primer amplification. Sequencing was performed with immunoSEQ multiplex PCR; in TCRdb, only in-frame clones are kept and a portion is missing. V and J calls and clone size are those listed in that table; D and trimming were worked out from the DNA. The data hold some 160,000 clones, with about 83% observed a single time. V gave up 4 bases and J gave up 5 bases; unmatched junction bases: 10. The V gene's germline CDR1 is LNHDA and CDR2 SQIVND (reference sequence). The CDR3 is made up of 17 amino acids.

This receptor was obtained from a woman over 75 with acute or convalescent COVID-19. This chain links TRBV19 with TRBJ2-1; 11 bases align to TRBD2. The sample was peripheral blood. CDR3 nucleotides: TGTGCCAGTAGTAAATACGTAGCGGGAGGGCCCGACAATGAGCAGTTCTTC. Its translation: CASSKYVAGGPDNEQFF.